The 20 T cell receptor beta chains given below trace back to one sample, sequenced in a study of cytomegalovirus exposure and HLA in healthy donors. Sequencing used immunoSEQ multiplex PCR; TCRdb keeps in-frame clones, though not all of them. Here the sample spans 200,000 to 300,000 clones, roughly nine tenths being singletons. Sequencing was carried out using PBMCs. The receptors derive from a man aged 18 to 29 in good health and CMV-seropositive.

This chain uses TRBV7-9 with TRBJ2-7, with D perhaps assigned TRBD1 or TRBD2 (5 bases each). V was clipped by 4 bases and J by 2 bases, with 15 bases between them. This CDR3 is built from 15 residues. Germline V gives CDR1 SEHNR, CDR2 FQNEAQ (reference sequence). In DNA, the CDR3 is TGTGCCAGCAGCTCTCATGGGGGTTCCCCCTACGAGCAGTACTTC. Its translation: CASSSHGGSPYEQYF.

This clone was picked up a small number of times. The CDR3 loop is CASSLGQGRNSLSGANVLTF. The CDR3 DNA is TGTGCCAGTAGCCTCGGACAGGGGAGGAACTCTCTCTCTGGGGCCAACGTCCTGACTTTC. This chain connects TRBV19 to TRBJ2-6; 9 nucleotides align to TRBD1. The CDR3 is made up of 20 amino acids. Germline CDR1 reads LNHDA; CDR2 reads SQIVND (reference sequence). After removal of 6 bases from V and 0 bases from J, the junction contained 15 bases not matched to a gene.

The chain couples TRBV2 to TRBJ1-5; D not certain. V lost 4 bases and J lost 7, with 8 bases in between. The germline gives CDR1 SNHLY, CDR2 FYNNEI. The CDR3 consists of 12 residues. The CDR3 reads CASSGSGQPQHF. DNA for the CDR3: TGTGCCAGCAGTGGCTCGGGACAGCCCCAGCATTTT.

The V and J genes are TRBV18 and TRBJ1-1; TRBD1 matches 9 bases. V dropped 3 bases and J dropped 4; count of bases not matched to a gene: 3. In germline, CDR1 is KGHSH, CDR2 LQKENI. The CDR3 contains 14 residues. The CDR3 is CASSPGQGGTEAFF. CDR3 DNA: TGTGCCAGCTCACCGGGACAGGGAGGCACTGAAGCTTTCTTT.

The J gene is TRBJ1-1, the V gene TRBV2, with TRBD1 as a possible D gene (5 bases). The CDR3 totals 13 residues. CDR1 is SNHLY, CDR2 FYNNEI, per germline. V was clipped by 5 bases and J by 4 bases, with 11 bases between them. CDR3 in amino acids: CASSQGTLTEAFF. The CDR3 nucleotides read TGTGCCAGCAGTCAGGGCACCCTCACTGAAGCTTTCTTT.

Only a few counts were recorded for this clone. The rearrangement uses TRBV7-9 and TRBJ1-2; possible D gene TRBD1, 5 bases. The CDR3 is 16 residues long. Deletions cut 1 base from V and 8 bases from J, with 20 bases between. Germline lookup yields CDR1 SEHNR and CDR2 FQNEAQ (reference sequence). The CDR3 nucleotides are TGTGCCAGCAGCTTAGGGGGGGGGACTCCCCTGGAAGGCTACACCTTC. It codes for CASSLGGGTPLEGYTF. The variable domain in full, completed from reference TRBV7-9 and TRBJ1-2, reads DTGVSQNPRHKITKRGQNVTFRCDPISEHNRLYWYRQTLGQGPEFLTYFQNEAQLEKSRLLSDRFSAERPKGSFSTLEIQRTEQGDSAMYLCASSLGGGTPLEGYTFGSGTRLTVV.

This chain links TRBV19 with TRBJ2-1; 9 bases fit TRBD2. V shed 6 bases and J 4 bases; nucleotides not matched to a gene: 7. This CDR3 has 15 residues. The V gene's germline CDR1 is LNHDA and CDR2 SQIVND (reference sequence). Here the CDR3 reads CASRETSGVYNEQFF. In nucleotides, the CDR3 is TGTGCCAGTAGGGAGACTAGCGGAGTATACAATGAGCAGTTCTTC.

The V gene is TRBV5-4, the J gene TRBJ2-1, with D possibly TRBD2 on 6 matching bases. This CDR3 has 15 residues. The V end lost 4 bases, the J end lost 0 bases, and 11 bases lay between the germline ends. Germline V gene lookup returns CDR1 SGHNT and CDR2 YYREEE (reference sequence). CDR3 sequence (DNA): TGTGCCAGCAGCCCCAGCGGGCTCTCCTACAATGAGCAGTTCTTC. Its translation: CASSPSGLSYNEQFF.

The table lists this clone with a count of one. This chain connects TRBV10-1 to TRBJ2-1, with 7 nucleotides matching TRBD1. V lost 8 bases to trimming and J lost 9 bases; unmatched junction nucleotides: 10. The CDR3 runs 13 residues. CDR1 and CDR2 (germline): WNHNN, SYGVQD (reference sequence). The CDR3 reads CASPNRGLGEQFF. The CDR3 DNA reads TGCGCCAGCCCCAACAGGGGCTTGGGTGAGCAGTTCTTC.

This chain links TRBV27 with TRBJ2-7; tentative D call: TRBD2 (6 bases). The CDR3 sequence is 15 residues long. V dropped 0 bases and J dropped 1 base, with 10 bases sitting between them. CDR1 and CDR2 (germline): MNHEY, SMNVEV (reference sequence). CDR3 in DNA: TGTGCCAGCAGTTTATCGCTCGGGGGATCCTACGAGCAGTACTTC. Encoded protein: CASSLSLGGSYEQYF.

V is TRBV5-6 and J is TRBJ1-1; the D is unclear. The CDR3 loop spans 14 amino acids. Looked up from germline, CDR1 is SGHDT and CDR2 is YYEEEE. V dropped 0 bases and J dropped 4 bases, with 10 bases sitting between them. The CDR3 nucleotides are TGTGCCAGCAGCTTGGGTCCAGGTTCCACTGAAGCTTTCTTT. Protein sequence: CASSLGPGSTEAFF.

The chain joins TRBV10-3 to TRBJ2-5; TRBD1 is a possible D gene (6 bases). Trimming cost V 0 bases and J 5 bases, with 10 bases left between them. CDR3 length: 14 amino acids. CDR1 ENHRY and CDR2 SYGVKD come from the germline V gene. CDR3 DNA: TGTGCCATCAGTGAGTCAGGGGGAGAGGAGACCCAGTACTTC. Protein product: CAISESGGEETQYF.

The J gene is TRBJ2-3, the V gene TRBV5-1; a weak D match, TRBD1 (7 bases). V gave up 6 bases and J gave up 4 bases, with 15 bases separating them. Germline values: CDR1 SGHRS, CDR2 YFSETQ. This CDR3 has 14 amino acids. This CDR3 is CASTGGRGADTQYF. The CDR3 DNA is TGCGCCAGCACCGGGGGCAGGGGGGCAGATACGCAGTATTTT. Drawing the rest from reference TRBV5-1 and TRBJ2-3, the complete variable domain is KAGVTQTPRYLIKTRGQQVTLSCSPISGHRSVSWYQQTPGQGLQFLFEYFSETQRNKGNFPGRFSGRQFSNSRSEMNVSTLELGDSALYLCASTGGRGADTQYFGPGTRLTVL.

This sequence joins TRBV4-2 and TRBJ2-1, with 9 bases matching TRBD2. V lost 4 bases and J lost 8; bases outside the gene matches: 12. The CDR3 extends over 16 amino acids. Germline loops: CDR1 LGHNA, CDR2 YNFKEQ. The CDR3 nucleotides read TGTGCCAGCAGCCCACGAGCGGGAGGTCCTCTGGATGAGCAGTTCTTC. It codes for CASSPRAGGPLDEQFF.

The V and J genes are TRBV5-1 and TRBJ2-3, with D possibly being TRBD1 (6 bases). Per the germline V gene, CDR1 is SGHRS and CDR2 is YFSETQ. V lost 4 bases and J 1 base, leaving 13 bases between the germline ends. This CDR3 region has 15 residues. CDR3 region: CASSPRPGGTDTQYF. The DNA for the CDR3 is TGCGCCAGCAGCCCGCGGCCAGGGGGCACAGATACGCAGTATTTT.

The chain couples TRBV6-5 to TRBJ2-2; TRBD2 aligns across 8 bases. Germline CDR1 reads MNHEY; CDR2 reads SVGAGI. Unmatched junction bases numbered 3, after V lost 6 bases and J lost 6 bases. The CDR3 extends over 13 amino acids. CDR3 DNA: TGTGCCAGCAGCCTGACTAGCGCCGGGGAGCTGTTTTTT. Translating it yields CASSLTSAGELFF.

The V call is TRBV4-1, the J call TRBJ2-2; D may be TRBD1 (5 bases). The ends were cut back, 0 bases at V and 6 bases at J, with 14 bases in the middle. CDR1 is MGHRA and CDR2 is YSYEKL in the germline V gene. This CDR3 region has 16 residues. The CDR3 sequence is CASSQDQKGMAGELFF. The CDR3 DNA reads TGCGCCAGCAGCCAAGATCAGAAGGGGATGGCCGGGGAGCTGTTTTTT.

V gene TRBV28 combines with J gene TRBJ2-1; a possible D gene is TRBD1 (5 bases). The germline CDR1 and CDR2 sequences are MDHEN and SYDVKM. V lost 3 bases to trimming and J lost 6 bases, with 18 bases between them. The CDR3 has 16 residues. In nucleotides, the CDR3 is TGTGCCAGCAGTTTCTCTGGCAGGACAACTCGCAATGAGCAGTTCTTC. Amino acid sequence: CASSFSGRTTRNEQFF.

CDR3 region: CASSLGQGRSTGELFF. CDR3 nucleotides: TGTGCCAGCAGCTTAGGCCAGGGGCGGTCAACCGGGGAGCTGTTTTTT. The chain has TRBV13 and TRBJ2-2, with D possibly matching TRBD1 (6 bases). CDR3 length: 16 residues. Trimming cost V 0 bases and J 5 bases, with 13 bases left between them. Looked up from germline, CDR1 is PRHDT and CDR2 is FYEKMQ (reference sequence).

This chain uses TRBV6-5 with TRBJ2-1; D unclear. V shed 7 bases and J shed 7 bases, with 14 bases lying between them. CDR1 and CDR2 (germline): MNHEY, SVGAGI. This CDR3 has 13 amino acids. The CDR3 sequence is CASTSAEGNEQFF. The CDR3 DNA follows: TGTGCCAGCACTTCAGCCGAAGGGAATGAGCAGTTCTTC.